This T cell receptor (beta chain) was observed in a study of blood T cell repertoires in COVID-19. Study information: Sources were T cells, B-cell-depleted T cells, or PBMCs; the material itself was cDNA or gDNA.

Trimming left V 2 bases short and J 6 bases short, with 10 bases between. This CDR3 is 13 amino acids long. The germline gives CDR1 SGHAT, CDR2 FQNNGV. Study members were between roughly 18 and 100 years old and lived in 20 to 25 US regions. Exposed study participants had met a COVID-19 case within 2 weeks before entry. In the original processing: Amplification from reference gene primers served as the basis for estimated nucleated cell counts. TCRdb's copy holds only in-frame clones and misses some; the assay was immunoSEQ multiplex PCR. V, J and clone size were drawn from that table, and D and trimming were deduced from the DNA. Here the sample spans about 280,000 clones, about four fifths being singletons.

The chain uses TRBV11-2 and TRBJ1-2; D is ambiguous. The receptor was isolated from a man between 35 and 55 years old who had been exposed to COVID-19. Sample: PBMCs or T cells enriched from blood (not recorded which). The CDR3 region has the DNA TGTGCCAGCAGCTTAACGAGAGTGGATGGCTACACCTTC. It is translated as CASSLTRVDGYTF. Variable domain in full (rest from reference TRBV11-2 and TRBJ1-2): EAGVAQSPRYKIIEKRQSVAFWCNPISGHATLYWYQQILGQGPKLLIQFQNNGVVDDSQLPKDRFSAERLKGVDSTLKIQPAKLEDSAVYLCASSLTRVDGYTFGSGTRLTVV.